This TCR beta chain is drawn from a study of T cell responses to AZD1222 COVID-19 vaccine. Notes on this clone: Its target is unknown.

Germline assignment: CDR1 LGHDT and CDR2 YNNKEL (reference sequence). The CDR3 sequence is 13 residues long. Trimming removed 4 bases at V and 6 bases at J, with 12 bases between. Generated by immunoSEQ multiplex PCR, the TCRdb table keeps only in-frame clones and is missing some. This sample has roughly 49,000 clones, with around three quarters found just once. Study results and limitations: Among spike-specific TCRs, nearly half reportedly target unmutated variant regions. Spike as a whole was targeted by vaccine-associated CD4 TCRs, dominant at 160-218 and 743-854. The number of AZD1222 recipients seropositive at baseline was only five to seven.

The chain joins TRBV3-1 (or the pseudogene TRBV3-2) to TRBJ1-2, with a weak D call TRBD1 (5 bases). This clonotype originated in an adult in good health. The specimen was peripheral blood, collected on day 0 of AZD1222 vaccination. DNA of the CDR3: TGTGCCAGCAGCCTCCCAGGGACGGATGGCTACACCTTC. This sequence encodes CASSLPGTDGYTF.